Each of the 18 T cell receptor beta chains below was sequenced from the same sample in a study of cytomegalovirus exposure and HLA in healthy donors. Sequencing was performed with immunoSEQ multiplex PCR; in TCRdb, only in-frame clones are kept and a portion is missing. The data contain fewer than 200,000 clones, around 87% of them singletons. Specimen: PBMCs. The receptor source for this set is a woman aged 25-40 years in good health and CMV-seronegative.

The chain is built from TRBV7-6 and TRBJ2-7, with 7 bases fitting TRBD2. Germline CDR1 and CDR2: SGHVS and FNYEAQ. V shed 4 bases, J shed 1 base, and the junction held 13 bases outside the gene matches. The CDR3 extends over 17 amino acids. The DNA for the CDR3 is TGTGCCAGCAGCTCCCTTCCGCCGGGAGGCGGATCCTACGAGCAGTACTTC. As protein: CASSSLPPGGGSYEQYF.

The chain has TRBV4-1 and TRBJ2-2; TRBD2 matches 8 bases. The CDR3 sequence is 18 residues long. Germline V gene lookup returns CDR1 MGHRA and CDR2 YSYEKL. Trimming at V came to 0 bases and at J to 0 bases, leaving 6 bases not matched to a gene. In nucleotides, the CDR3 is TGCGCCAGCAGCCAAGAGACGCGGGGGGCCGCGAACACCGGGGAGCTGTTTTTT. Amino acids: CASSQETRGAANTGELFF.

CDR3: CASSSSQGTTWGTEAFF. In nucleotides, the CDR3 is TGTGCCAGCAGCTCAAGCCAAGGGACAACCTGGGGCACTGAAGCTTTCTTT. The chain carries TRBV11-1 and TRBJ1-1, with a possible D match to TRBD1 (6 bases). Deletions cut 4 bases from V and 4 bases from J, with 22 bases between. Germline V CDR1 and CDR2: SGHAT, FQDESV (reference sequence). The CDR3 length is 17 residues. Together with reference TRBV11-1 and TRBJ1-1, the CDR3 gives the full variable domain: EAEVAQSPRYKITEKSQAVAFWCDPISGHATLYWYRQILGQGPELLVQFQDESVVDDSQLPKDRFSAERLKGVDSTLKIQPAELGDSAMYLCASSSSQGTTWGTEAFFGQGTRLTVV.

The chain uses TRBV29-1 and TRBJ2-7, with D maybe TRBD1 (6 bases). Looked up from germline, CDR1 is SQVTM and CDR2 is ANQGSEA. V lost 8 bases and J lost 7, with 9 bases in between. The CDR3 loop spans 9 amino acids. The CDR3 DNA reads TGCAGCACGAGGGGGGAGCAGTACTTC. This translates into CSTRGEQYF.

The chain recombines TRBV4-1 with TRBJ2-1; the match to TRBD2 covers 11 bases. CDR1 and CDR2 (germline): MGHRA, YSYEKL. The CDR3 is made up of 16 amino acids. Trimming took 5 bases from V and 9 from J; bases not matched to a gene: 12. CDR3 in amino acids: CASSFQVSGGAGEQFF. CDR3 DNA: TGCGCCAGCAGCTTCCAGGTTAGCGGGGGGGCCGGTGAGCAGTTCTTC.

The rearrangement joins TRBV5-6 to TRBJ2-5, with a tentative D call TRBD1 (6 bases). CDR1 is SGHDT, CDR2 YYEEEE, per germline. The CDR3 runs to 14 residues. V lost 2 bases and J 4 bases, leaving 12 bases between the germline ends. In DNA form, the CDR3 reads TGTGCCAGCAGCTTCAGGGGTGAGGGAGAGACCCAGTACTTC. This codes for CASSFRGEGETQYF.

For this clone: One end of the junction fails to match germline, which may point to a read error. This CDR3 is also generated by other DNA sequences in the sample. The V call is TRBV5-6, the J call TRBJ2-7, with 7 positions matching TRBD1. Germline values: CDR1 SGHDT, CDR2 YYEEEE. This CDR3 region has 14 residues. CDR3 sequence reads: CASRPTGTTYEQYF. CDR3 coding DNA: TGTGCCAGCAGACCGACAGGGACCACCTATGAGCAGTACTTC.

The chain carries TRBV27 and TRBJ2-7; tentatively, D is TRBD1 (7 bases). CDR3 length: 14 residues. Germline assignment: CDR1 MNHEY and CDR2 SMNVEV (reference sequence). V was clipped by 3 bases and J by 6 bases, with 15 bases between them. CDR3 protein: CASSFGGGFGEQYF. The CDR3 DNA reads TGTGCCAGCAGTTTCGGAGGGGGCTTTGGCGAGCAGTACTTC.

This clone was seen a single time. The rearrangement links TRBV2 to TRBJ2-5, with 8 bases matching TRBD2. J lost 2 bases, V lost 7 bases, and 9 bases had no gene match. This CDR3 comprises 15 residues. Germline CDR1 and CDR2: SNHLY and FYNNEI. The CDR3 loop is CASNRELAAQETQYF. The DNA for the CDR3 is TGTGCCAGCAACCGTGAACTAGCGGCTCAAGAGACCCAGTACTTC.

The CDR3 is CASSQHTIGSSYEQYF. The CDR3 DNA follows: TGCGCCAGCAGCCAACACACCATTGGGAGTTCCTACGAGCAGTACTTC. The V call is TRBV4-3, the J call TRBJ2-7, with TRBD2 as a possible D gene (5 bases). Deletions cut 2 bases from V and 1 base from J, with 15 bases between. CDR1 LGHNA and CDR2 YSLEER come from the germline V gene. This CDR3 has 16 residues.

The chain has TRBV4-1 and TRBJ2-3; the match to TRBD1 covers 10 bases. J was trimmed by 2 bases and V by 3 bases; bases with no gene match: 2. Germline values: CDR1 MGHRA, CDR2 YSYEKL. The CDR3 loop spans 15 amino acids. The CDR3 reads CASSHGTGDTDTQYF. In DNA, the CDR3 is TGCGCCAGCAGCCATGGGACAGGGGACACAGATACGCAGTATTTT.

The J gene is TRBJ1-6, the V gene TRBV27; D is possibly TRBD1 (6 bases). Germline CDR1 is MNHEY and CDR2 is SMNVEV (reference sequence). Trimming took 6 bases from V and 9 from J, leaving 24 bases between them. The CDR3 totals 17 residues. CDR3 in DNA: TGTGCCAGCAGGTTCGACGGGCGGGCAGGGGTACGTTCACCCCTCCACTTT. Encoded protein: CASRFDGRAGVRSPLHF.

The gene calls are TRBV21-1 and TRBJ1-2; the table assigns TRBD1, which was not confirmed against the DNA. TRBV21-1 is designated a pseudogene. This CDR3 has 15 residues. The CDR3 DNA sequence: TGTGCCAGCAGCTCCTGGACAGGGAAAAACTATGGCTACACCTTC. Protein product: CASSSWTGKNYGYTF.

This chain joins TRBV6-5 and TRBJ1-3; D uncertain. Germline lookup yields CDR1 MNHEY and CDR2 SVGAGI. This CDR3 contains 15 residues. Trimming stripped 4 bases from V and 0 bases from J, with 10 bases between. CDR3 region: CASSSTDHSGNTIYF. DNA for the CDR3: TGTGCCAGCAGTTCGACTGATCACTCTGGAAACACCATATATTTT.

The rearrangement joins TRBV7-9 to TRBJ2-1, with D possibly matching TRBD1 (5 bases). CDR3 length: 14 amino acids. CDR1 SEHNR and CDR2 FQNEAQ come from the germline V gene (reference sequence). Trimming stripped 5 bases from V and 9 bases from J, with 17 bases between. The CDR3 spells CASSLVQGSAEQFF. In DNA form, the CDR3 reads TGTGCCAGCAGCCTCGTGCAGGGAAGTGCTGAGCAGTTCTTC.

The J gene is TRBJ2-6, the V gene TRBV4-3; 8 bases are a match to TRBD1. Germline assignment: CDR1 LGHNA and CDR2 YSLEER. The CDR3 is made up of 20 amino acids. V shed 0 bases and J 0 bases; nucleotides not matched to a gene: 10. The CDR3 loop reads CASSQEPGQEDISGANVLTF. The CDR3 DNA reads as TGCGCCAGCAGCCAAGAACCGGGACAGGAGGATATCTCTGGGGCCAACGTCCTGACTTTC.

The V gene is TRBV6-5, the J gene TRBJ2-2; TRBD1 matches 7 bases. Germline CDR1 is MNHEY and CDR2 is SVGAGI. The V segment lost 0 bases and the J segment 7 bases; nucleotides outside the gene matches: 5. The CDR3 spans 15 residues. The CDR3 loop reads CASSYSGQLGGELFF. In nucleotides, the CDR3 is TGTGCCAGCAGTTACTCGGGACAGTTGGGCGGGGAGCTGTTTTTT.

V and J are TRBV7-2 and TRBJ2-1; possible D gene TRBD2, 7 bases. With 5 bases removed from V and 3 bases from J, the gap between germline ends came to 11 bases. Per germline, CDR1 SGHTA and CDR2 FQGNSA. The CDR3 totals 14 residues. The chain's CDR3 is CASSPGGLYNEQFF. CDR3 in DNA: TGTGCCAGCAGCCCCGGGGGGCTCTACAATGAGCAGTTCTTC.